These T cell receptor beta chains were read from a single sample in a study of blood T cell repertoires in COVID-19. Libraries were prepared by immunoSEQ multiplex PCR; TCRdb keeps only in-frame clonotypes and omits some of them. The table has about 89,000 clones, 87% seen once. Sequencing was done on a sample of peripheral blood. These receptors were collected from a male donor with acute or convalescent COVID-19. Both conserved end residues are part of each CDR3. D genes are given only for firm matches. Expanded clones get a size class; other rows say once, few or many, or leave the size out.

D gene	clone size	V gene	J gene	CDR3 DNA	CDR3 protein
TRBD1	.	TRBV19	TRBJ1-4	TGTGCCAGTAGTACCGGGACAGCAGAGGAAAAACTGTTTTTT	CASSTGTAEEKLFF
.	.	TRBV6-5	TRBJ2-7	TGTGCCAGCAGTCTTGGGACTCGCTCGCGAGAGCAGTACTTC	CASSLGTRSREQYF
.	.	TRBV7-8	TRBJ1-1	TGTGCCAGCAGCTACAGGAACACTGAAGCTTTCTTT	CASSYRNTEAFF
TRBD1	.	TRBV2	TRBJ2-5	TGTGCCAGCAAGACAGGGGTGGGAGAGACCCAGTACTTC	CASKTGVGETQYF
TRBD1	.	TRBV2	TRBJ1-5	TGTGCCAGCAGTGAACAAGGGGGCAGCAATCAGCCCCAGCATTTT	CASSEQGGSNQPQHF
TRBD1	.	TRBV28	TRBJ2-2	TGTGCCAGCAGTTACCACAGGGGGAACACCGGGGAGCTGTTTTTT	CASSYHRGNTGELFF
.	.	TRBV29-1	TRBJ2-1	TGCAGCGTTCGAGAGGCATACAATGAGCAGTTCTTC	CSVREAYNEQFF
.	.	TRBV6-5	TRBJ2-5	TGTGCCAGCAGCTACGGAAACCAGGGTTTCGAGGAGACCCAGTACTTC	CASSYGNQGFEETQYF
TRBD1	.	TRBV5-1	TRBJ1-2	TGCGCCAGCAGCAAGGACAGGGAGTCAGGTGGCTACACCTTC	CASSKDRESGGYTF
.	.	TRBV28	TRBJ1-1	TGTGCCAGCAGTTTAGAGGTCAGGGTCTCTGAAGCTTTCTTT	CASSLEVRVSEAFF
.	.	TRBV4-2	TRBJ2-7	TGTGCCAGCAGCCCCCAACAGGGAATGGAAAACGAGCAGTACTTC	CASSPQQGMENEQYF
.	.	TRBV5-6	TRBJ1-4	TGTGCCAGCAGCTTAGGAATACGAGGGGAAAAACTGTTTTTT	CASSLGIRGEKLFF
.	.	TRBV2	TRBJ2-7	TGTGCCAGCAGTGAAGGGACTACCAGCTCCTACGAGCAGTACTTC	CASSEGTTSSYEQYF
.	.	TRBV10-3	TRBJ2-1	TGTGCCATCAGTGAGGGGTGGGATCTCGGGGGCAATGAGCAGTTCTTC	CAISEGWDLGGNEQFF
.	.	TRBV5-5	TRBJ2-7	TGTGCCAGCAGCTTGGGCGGCAACTACGAGCAGTACTTC	CASSLGGNYEQYF
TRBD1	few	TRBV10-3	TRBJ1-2	TGTGCCATCAGTGCGGGACAGGGAAAGTATGGCTACACCTTC	CAISAGQGKYGYTF
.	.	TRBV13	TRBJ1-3	TGTGCCAGCAGCTTGATGACAGGTGGAAACACCATATATTTT	CASSLMTGGNTIYF
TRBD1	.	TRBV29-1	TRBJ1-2	TGCAGCACCTATGGGCCTGAGACAGGGATTTATGGCTACACCTTC	CSTYGPETGIYGYTF
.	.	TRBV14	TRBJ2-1	TGTGCCAGCAGCCAAGATACTCGGTATTACAATGAGCAGTTCTTC	CASSQDTRYYNEQFF
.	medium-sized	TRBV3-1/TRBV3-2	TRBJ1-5	TGTGCCAGCAGCCAAGATAAGGGCGGGGGCAATCAGCCCCAGCATTTT	CASSQDKGGGNQPQHF
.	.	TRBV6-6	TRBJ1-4	TGTGCCAGCAGCACCCAGGGATCGGATGAAAAACTGTTTTTT	CASSTQGSDEKLFF
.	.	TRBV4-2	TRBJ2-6	TGTGCCAGCAGCCGTGAGAACGCGGGATGGTCTGGGGCCAACGTCCTGACTTTC	CASSRENAGWSGANVLTF